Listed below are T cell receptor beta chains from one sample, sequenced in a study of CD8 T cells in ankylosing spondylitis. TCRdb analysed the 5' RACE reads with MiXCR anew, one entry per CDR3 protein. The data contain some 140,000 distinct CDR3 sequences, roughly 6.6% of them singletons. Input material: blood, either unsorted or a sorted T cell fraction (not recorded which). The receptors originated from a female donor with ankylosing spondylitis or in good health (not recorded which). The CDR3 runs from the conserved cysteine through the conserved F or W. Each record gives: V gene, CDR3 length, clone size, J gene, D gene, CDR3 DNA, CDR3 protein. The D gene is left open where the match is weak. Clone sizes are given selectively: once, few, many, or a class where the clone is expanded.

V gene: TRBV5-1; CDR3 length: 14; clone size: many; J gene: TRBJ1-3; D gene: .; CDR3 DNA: TGCGCCAGCAGCAGCAGCCTCTCTGGAAACACCATATATTTT; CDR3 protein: CASSSSLSGNTIYF
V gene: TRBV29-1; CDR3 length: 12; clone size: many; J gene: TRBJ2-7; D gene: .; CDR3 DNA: TGCAGCGTTGATGACGGGGCTCACGAGCAGTACTTC; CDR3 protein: CSVDDGAHEQYF
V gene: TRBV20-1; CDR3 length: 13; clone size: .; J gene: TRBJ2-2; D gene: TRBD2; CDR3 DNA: TGCAGTGTTTCGGGGCGGGGGACCGGGGAGCTGTTTTTT; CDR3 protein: CSVSGRGTGELFF
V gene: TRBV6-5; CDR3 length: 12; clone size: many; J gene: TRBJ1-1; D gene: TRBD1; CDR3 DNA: TGTGCCAGCAGTTCACAGGGGACTGAAGCTTTCTTT; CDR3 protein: CASSSQGTEAFF
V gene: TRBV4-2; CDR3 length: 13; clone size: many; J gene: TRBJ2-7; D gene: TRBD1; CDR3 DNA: TGTGCCAGCAGCCAGGCGGTCAGGGGGGAGCAGTACTTC; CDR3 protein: CASSQAVRGEQYF
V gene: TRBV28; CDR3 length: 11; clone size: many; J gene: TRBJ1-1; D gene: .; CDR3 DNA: TGTGCCAGCAACAATCCCGGTGAAGCTTTCTTT; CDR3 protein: CASNNPGEAFF
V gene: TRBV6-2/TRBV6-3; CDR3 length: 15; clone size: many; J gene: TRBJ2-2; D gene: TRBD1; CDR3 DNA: TGTGCCAGCAGTTACGGACAGGGGAACACCGGGGAGCTGTTTTTT; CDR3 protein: CASSYGQGNTGELFF
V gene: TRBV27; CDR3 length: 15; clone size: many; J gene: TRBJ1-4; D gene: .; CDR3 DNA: TGTGCCAGCAGTTTACAGGGCGAGGTACAGGAAAAACTGTTTTTT; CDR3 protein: CASSLQGEVQEKLFF
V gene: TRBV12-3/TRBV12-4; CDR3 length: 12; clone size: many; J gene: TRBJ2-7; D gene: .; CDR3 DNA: TGTGCCAGCAGTTTCGACCGCTACGAGCAGTACTTC; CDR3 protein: CASSFDRYEQYF
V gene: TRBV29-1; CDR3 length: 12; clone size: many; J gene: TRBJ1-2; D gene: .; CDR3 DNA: TGCAGCGTTGCTCAGGGAACCTATGGCTACACCTTC; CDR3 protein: CSVAQGTYGYTF
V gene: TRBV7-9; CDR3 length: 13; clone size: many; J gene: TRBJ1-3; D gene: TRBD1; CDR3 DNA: TGTGCCACGCGGACAGGGGAGGGAAACACCATATATTTT; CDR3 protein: CATRTGEGNTIYF
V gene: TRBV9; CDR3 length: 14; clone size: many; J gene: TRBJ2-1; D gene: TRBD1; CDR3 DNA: TGTGCCAGCAGCCCGGACAGGTTAAGGAGTGAGCAGTTCTTC; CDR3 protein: CASSPDRLRSEQFF
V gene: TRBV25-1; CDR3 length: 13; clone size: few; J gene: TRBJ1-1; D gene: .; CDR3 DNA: TGTGCCAGCCAAGGGATGGTGAACACTGAAGCTTTCTTT; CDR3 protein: CASQGMVNTEAFF
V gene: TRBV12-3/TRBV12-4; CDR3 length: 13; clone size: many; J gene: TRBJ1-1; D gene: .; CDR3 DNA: TGTGCCAGCACCGTCTGGGGGGACCCTGAAGCTTTCTTT; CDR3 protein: CASTVWGDPEAFF
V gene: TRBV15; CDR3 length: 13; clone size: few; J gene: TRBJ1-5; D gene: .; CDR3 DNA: TGTGCCACCAGCAAGGGGGGGAGTCAGCCCCAGCATTTT; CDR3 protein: CATSKGGSQPQHF
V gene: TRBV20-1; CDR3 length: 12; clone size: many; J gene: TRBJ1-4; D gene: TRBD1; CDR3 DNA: TGCAGTGCTAGGGGACAGAATGAAAAACTGTTTTTT; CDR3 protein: CSARGQNEKLFF
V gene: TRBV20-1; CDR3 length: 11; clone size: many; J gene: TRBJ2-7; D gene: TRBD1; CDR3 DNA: TGCAGTGCTTCGGGACAGGCCGGGCAGTACTTC; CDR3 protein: CSASGQAGQYF
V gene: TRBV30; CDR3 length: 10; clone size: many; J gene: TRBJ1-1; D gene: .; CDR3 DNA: TGTGCCTGGAGTATTGGTGAAGCTTTCTTT; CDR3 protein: CAWSIGEAFF
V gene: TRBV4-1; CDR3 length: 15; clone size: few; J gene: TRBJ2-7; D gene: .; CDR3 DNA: TGCGCCAGCAGCCTCCTGCCAGGGGCCTCCTACGAGCAGTACTTC; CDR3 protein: CASSLLPGASYEQYF
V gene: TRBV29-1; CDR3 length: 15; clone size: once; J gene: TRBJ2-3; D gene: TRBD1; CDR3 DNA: TGCAGCGTTGTCCCGGGACAGGGGGACACAGATACGCAGTATTTT; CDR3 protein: CSVVPGQGDTDTQYF
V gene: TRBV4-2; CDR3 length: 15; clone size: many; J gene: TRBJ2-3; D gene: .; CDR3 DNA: TGTGCCAGCAGCCGGTCGAAATCTAGCACAGATACGCAGTATTTT; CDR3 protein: CASSRSKSSTDTQYF
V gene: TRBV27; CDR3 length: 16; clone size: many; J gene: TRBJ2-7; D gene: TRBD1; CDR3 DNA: TGTGCCAGCAGTCGTAGACAGGGGCCCTTGGTGTACGAGCAGTACTTC; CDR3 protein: CASSRRQGPLVYEQYF
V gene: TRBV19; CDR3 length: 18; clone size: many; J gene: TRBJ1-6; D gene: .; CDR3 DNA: TGTGCCAGTAGTACGTTCTCGGGCCTCAGCTCCTATAATTCACCCCTCCACTTT; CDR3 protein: CASSTFSGLSSYNSPLHF
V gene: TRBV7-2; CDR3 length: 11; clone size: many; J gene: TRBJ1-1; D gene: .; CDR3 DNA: TGTGCCAGCAGATTGAAACGTGAAGCTTTCTTT; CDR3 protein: CASRLKREAFF
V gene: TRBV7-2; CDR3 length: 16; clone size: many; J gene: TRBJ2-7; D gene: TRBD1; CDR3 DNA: TGTGCCAGCAGCTTAGTGGGGACAGGGGCCTCCTACGAGCAGTACTTC; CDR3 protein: CASSLVGTGASYEQYF
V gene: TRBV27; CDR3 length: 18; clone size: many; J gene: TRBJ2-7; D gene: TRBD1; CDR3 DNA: TGTGCCAGCAGCAAAAACAAATGGACAGGGGCTATTCCCTACGAGCAGTACTTC; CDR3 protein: CASSKNKWTGAIPYEQYF
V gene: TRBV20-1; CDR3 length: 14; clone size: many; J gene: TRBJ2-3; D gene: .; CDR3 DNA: TGCAGTGCTAGCGTCGGGCGACCACCAGATACGCAGTATTTT; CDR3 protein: CSASVGRPPDTQYF
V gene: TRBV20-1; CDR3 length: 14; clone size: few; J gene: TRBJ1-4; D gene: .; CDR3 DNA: TGCAGTGCTAGAGATCTGGGCCGTAATGAAAAACTGTTTTTT; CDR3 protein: CSARDLGRNEKLFF
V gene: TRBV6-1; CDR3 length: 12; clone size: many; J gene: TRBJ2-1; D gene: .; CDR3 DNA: TGTGCCAGCAACGATCCCCCATCCGAGCAGTTCTTC; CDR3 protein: CASNDPPSEQFF
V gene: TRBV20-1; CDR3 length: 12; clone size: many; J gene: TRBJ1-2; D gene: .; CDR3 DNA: TGCAGTGCTTGTCCCGAAGTGGGTGGCTACACCTTC; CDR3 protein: CSACPEVGGYTF
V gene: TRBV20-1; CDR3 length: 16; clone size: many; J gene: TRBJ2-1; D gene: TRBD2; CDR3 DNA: TGCAGTGCTAGACGGTCTAGCGGGGGGGCCAGGGATGAGCAGTTCTTC; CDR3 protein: CSARRSSGGARDEQFF
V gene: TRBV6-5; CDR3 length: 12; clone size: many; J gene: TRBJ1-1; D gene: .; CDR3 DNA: TGTGCCAGCAGAACCGGGTCCTCTGAAGCTTTCTTT; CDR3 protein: CASRTGSSEAFF
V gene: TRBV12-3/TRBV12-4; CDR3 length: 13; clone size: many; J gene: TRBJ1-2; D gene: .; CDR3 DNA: TGTGCCAGCAGTTTTATAGGGGACTATGGCTACACCTTC; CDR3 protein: CASSFIGDYGYTF
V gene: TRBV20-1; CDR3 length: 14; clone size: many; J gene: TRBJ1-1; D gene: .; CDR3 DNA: TGCAGTGCTAGAGGGGGCGCAGTGGACACTGAAGCTTTCTTT; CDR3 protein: CSARGGAVDTEAFF
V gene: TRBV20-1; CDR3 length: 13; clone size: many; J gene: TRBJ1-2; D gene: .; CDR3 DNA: TGCAGTGCTACCGGAACAGCTTACTATGGCTACACCTTC; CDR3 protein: CSATGTAYYGYTF
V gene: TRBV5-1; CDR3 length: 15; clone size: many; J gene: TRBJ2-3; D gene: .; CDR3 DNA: TGCGCCAGCAGCTCTCGACAGTCTAGCACAGATACGCAGTATTTT; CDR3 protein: CASSSRQSSTDTQYF
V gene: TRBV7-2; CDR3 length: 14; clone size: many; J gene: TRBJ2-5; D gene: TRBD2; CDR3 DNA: TGTGCCAGCAGCCGTACTAGCGCGGAAGAGACCCAGTACTTC; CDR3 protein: CASSRTSAEETQYF
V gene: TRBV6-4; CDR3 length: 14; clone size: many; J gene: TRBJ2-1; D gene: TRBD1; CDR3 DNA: TGTGCCAGCAGTGACACCGACAGGGGCAATGAGCAGTTCTTC; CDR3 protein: CASSDTDRGNEQFF
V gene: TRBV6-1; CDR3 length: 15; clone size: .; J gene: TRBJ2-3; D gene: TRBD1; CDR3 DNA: TGTGCCAGCAGACCACAGGGGGCGTGGGCAGATACGCAGTATTTT; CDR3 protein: CASRPQGAWADTQYF
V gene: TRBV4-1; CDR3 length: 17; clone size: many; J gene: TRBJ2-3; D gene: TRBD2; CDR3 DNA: TGCGCCAGCAGCCAACCGGGACTAGCGGGGGGAACAGATACGCAGTATTTT; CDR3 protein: CASSQPGLAGGTDTQYF
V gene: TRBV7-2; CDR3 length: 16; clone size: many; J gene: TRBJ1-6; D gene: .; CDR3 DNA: TGTGCCAGCAGCTCGTTTGGGACAAAGGGTAATTCACCCCTCCACTTT; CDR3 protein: CASSSFGTKGNSPLHF